The 25 T cell receptor beta chains in this list originate from one sample, sequenced in a study of T cell repertoires in cytomegalovirus infection. MiXCR was run by TCRdb on the reads, yielding one entry per CDR3 protein. This table holds around 240,000 distinct CDR3 sequences, about 23% found once. Sequenced sample: CD8+ T cells from PBMCs. These receptors were taken from a human donor in good health (CMV status not recorded). Some clones in this sample may be carry-over from other donors' samples.

V usage is TRBV20-1 and J usage is TRBJ2-5, with 8 nucleotides matching TRBD1. The V gene end was trimmed by 4 bases and the J gene end by 5 bases; junction bases not matched to a gene: 9. This CDR3 is 14 amino acids long. Germline CDR1 reads DFQATT; CDR2 reads SNEGSKA (reference sequence). The chain's CDR3 is CSATWTGRRETQYF. The CDR3 DNA follows: TGCAGTGCTACTTGGACAGGGCGGAGGGAGACCCAGTACTTC.

Only one count was recorded for this clonotype. The V call is TRBV11-2, the J call TRBJ1-2; D is perhaps TRBD1 (5 bases). The CDR3 loop spans 11 amino acids. Trimming cost V 4 bases and J 7 bases, with 7 bases left between them. CDR1 is SGHAT and CDR2 is FQNNGV in the germline V gene. This CDR3 reads CASSSGAGYTF. In DNA, the CDR3 is TGTGCCAGCAGCTCCGGGGCTGGCTACACCTTC.

On this clonotype: One base away lies a much larger clone, so this may be a sequencing read error. This chain joins TRBV7-2 and TRBJ1-1; the D is unclear. The germline V gene has CDR1 SGHTA and CDR2 FQGNSA. The V end was cut by 10 bases, the J end by 1 base, with 10 bases between. CDR3 length: 12 residues. CDR3 nucleotide sequence: TGTGCCAACAAACGGAGGAACACTGAAGCTTTCTTT. It translates to CANKRRNTEAFF.

The J gene is TRBJ2-3, the V gene TRBV2; D gene unclear. CDR1 is SNHLY and CDR2 is FYNNEI in the germline V gene. This CDR3 contains 12 residues. Trimming cost V 2 bases and J 5 bases, with 5 bases left between them. CDR3 DNA: TGTGCCAGCAGTGAAATTTTAGATACGCAGTATTTT. As protein: CASSEILDTQYF.

This clonotype was counted a few times. The chain uses TRBV2 and TRBJ1-5; maybe TRBD1 (5 bases). Looked up from germline, CDR1 is SNHLY and CDR2 is FYNNEI. V lost 8 bases, J lost 1 base, and 9 bases lay in between. The CDR3 consists of 13 residues. CDR3 DNA: TGTGCCAGCGACAGCGAGAGCAATCAGCCCCAGCATTTT. It codes for CASDSESNQPQHF. Full variable domain (remainder filled in from reference TRBV2 and TRBJ1-5): EPEVTQTPSHQVTQMGQEVILRCVPISNHLYFYWYRQILGQKVEFLVSFYNNEISEKSEIFDDQFSVERPDGSNFTLKIRSTKLEDSAMYFCASDSESNQPQHFGDGTRLSIL.

J is TRBJ2-7 and V is TRBV20-1; TRBD1 is a possible D gene (6 bases). Germline lookup yields CDR1 DFQATT and CDR2 SNEGSKA (reference sequence). The V and J ends lost 3 bases and 0 bases respectively, with 9 bases between them. CDR3 length equals 13 residues. CDR3 region: CSASRDNSYEQYF. As DNA, the CDR3 is TGCAGTGCTAGCCGGGACAACTCCTACGAGCAGTACTTC.

This clonotype was seen many times. The chain combines TRBV20-1 with TRBJ2-7; TRBD2 might be the D (6 bases). The CDR3 extends over 14 amino acids. Germline V gives CDR1 DFQATT, CDR2 SNEGSKA (reference sequence). V was pared by 3 bases and J by 2 bases, with 14 bases between. The CDR3 coding sequence is TGCAGTGCTAGGATGAGGGAGGTCGCCTACGAGCAGTACTTC. Amino acids: CSARMREVAYEQYF.

This clonotype was counted a few times. The V call is TRBV28, the J call TRBJ2-7; 7 bases agree with TRBD2. Germline CDR1 and CDR2: MDHEN and SYDVKM. The length of the CDR3 is 14 residues. V lost 3 bases to trimming and J lost 4 bases; unmatched junction nucleotides: 6. CDR3 in DNA: TGTGCCAGCAGTTTTGGAAAGGGAGGGTACGAGCAGTACTTC. It codes for CASSFGKGGYEQYF. The whole variable domain, filled in from reference TRBV28 and TRBJ2-7, reads DVKVTQSSRYLVKRTGEKVFLECVQDMDHENMFWYRQDPGLGLRLIYFSYDVKMKEKGDIPEGYSVSREKKERFSLILESASTNQTSMYLCASSFGKGGYEQYFGPGTRLTVT.

The chain carries TRBV25-1 and TRBJ1-1, with a tentative D call TRBD1 (5 bases). In germline, CDR1 is MGHDK, CDR2 SYGVNS. The CDR3 spans 13 residues. Deletions cut 2 bases from V and 1 base from J, with 5 bases between. Here the CDR3 DNA reads TGTGCCAGCAGTGAAGGACAGAACACTGAAGCTTTCTTT. As protein: CASSEGQNTEAFF.

This clonotype was detected only a few times. The V and J genes are TRBV6-4 and TRBJ2-1, with no clear D. The V and J ends lost 0 bases and 9 bases respectively, with 9 bases between them. This CDR3 region has 13 residues. CDR1 is MRHNA, CDR2 SNTAGT, per germline. CDR3 bases: TGTGCCAGCAGTGACTCAAGGTTGGGTGAGCAGTTCTTC. Translation: CASSDSRLGEQFF.

The V gene is TRBV28, the J gene TRBJ1-4; weak D call: TRBD1 (6 bases). CDR3 size: 14 residues. Trimming took 6 bases from V and 7 from J, leaving 15 bases between them. The germline CDR1 and CDR2 sequences are MDHEN and SYDVKM. This CDR3 reads CASRWRGDGEKLFF. The CDR3 DNA is TGTGCCAGCAGGTGGAGGGGGGATGGTGAAAAACTGTTTTTT.

With regard to this clonotype: A junction boundary mismatches the germline segment, possibly from a read error. V and J are TRBV5-4 and TRBJ2-5; perhaps TRBD1 as D (6 bases). Germline CDR1 reads SGHNT; CDR2 reads YYREEE (reference sequence). The CDR3 is 14 amino acids. CDR3 sequence reads: CASSEIGQLETPYF. Written as DNA, the CDR3 is TGTGCCAGCAGCGAAATAGGACAGCTAGAGACCCCGTACTTC.

This clonotype appeared a few times. The CDR3 DNA sequence: TGTGCCAGCAGTTCCCTGGGACAGGGAGGCCCCGGGGAGCTGTTTTTT. Its protein is CASSSLGQGGPGELFF. The J gene is TRBJ2-2, the V gene TRBV6-6; 9 bases align to TRBD1. This CDR3 region has 16 residues. Unmatched junction bases numbered 9, after V lost 4 bases and J lost 6 bases. CDR1 MNHNY and CDR2 SVGAGI come from the germline V gene (reference sequence).

The rearrangement joins TRBV10-3 to TRBJ2-1; D gene uncertain. The CDR3 runs to 11 residues. V shed 8 bases and J shed 6 bases, with 8 bases lying between them. Looked up from germline, CDR1 is ENHRY and CDR2 is SYGVKD. The CDR3 DNA reads TGTGCCATCGAGGACGGCAATGAGCAGTTCTTC. This sequence encodes CAIEDGNEQFF.

Many counts were recorded for this clonotype. J is TRBJ1-2 and V is TRBV7-2; the match to TRBD1 covers 7 bases. This CDR3 comprises 15 residues. The trim removed 4 bases at V and 0 bases at J, leaving 5 bases unmatched. Germline CDR1 reads SGHTA; CDR2 reads FQGNSA. CDR3 DNA sequence: TGTGCCAGCAGCTGGGACAGTACTACTAACTATGGCTACACCTTC. It codes for CASSWDSTTNYGYTF.

Many counts were recorded for this clonotype. The chain links TRBV6-6 to TRBJ2-1; D call uncertain. CDR3 length equals 12 residues. Deletions cut 7 bases from V and 0 bases from J, with 4 bases between. Germline V gene sequence: CDR1 MNHNY, CDR2 SVGAGI (reference sequence). The CDR3 nucleotides are TGTGCCAGCACCCCCTCCTACAATGAGCAGTTCTTC. It is translated as CASTPSYNEQFF.

This clonotype has only a few counts. This sequence joins TRBV27 and TRBJ2-4; D perhaps matches TRBD2 (6 bases). The germline V and J ends were trimmed by 6 bases and 6 bases, with 15 bases remaining between them. The CDR3 length is 14 residues. Germline V gene lookup returns CDR1 MNHEY and CDR2 SMNVEV (reference sequence). The CDR3 region is CASSSPGVTNIQYF. Written as DNA, the CDR3 is TGTGCCAGCAGCTCTCCGGGGGTAACAAACATTCAGTACTTC.

The chain recombines TRBV6-2 or TRBV6-3 with TRBJ2-7; TRBD1 is a possible D gene (6 bases). Between the trimmed V and J ends, which lost 6 bases and 4 bases, there was a span of 19 bases. The CDR3 is made up of 15 amino acids. Germline CDR1 reads MNHEY; CDR2 reads SVGEGT. The DNA for the CDR3 is TGTGCCAGCAGGATAGAACCGGGGCAGGGGTACGAGCAGTACTTC. Translating gives CASRIEPGQGYEQYF.

This clonotype was counted at least ten times. The V gene is TRBV4-1, the J gene TRBJ2-2; possibly TRBD2 for D (6 bases). V dropped 0 bases and J dropped 4 bases, with 12 bases sitting between them. CDR3 size: 16 residues. Germline assignment: CDR1 MGHRA and CDR2 YSYEKL. CDR3 sequence reads: CASSQDIAGFTGELFF. CDR3 bases: TGCGCCAGCAGCCAAGATATCGCGGGGTTCACCGGGGAGCTGTTTTTT.

The chain carries TRBV20-1 and TRBJ2-5, with no clear D. The germline V and J ends were trimmed by 2 bases and 0 bases, with 16 bases remaining between them. Germline V lookup: CDR1 DFQATT, CDR2 SNEGSKA (reference sequence). This CDR3 contains 16 residues. The CDR3 loop reads CSARPQDRLYQETQYF. The DNA for the CDR3 is TGCAGTGCTAGACCCCAGGACCGATTGTACCAAGAGACCCAGTACTTC.

The genes are TRBV7-9 and TRBJ2-3, with D perhaps assigned TRBD1 or TRBD2 (5 bases each). V was clipped by 4 bases and J by 5 bases, with 19 bases between them. In germline, CDR1 is SEHNR, CDR2 FQNEAQ (reference sequence). The CDR3 is 16 amino acids. CDR3 region: CASSSLSGRERDTQYF. The CDR3 region has the DNA TGTGCCAGCAGCTCCTTGTCGGGCAGGGAGAGAGATACGCAGTATTTT.

The chain links TRBV7-9 to TRBJ1-1; a possible D gene is TRBD1 (5 bases). Per germline, CDR1 SEHNR and CDR2 FQNEAQ (reference sequence). Trimming removed 3 bases at V and 5 bases at J, with 10 bases between. The CDR3 loop spans 13 amino acids. Here the CDR3 reads CASSFPGYTEAFF. In DNA, the CDR3 is TGTGCCAGCAGCTTTCCAGGGTATACTGAAGCTTTCTTT.

The rearrangement uses TRBV18 and TRBJ2-7; D not certain. Trimming shortened V by 3 bases and J by 0 bases, and 12 bases separated the two germline ends. Germline V gene data show CDR1 as KGHSH and CDR2 as LQKENI. The CDR3 contains 15 residues. CDR3 coding DNA: TGTGCCAGCTCACCGACGCCGGGCCTCTCCTACGAGCAGTACTTC. Encoded protein: CASSPTPGLSYEQYF.

The gene calls are TRBV7-9 and TRBJ1-1; TRBD1 might be the D (5 bases). The CDR3 runs to 12 residues. Germline CDR1 is SEHNR and CDR2 is FQNEAQ (reference sequence). The V end was cut by 7 bases, the J end by 8 bases, with 14 bases between. The CDR3 loop is CASNPGGVEAFF. The CDR3, as DNA: TGTGCCAGCAACCCCGGGGGGGTAGAAGCTTTCTTT.

This clonotype was recorded many times. This chain joins TRBV7-9 and TRBJ2-7; D is unresolved. In germline, CDR1 is SEHNR, CDR2 FQNEAQ (reference sequence). This CDR3 comprises 12 residues. V lost 5 bases and J lost 6, with 11 bases in between. This CDR3 reads CASSPDPGEQYF. The CDR3 DNA is TGTGCCAGCAGCCCCGACCCCGGCGAGCAGTACTTC.